The next 9 T cell receptor beta chains were all read from a single sample in a study of OX40 agonist ivuxolimab in advanced cancers. Assay: immunoSEQ multiplex PCR; the TCRdb copy retains only in-frame clones and omits some. The table records 60,000 or so clones, approximately 89% of them present only once. This material consisted of CD4+ or CD8+ T cells sorted from blood, taken in a trial of the OX40 agonist ivuxolimab. These receptors originate from an adult with an advanced solid tumor such as melanoma, head and neck, liver or kidney cancer.

The chain uses TRBV4-2 and TRBJ2-5; possible D gene TRBD2, 6 bases. Trimming left V 1 base short and J 5 bases short, with 14 bases between. CDR3 length equals 15 residues. Looked up from germline, CDR1 is LGHNA and CDR2 is YNFKEQ. CDR3 sequence (DNA): TGTGCCAGCAGCCAAGGGACCGGGAGAAGGGAGACCCAGTACTTC. Its protein is CASSQGTGRRETQYF.

The chain carries TRBV2 and TRBJ1-1; D ambiguous. Per germline, CDR1 SNHLY and CDR2 FYNNEI. V was clipped by 5 bases and J by 0 bases, with 4 bases between them. The CDR3 runs 12 residues. CDR3 sequence (DNA): TGTGCCAGCAGTCCCTTGAACACTGAAGCTTTCTTT. It translates to CASSPLNTEAFF.

This sequence joins TRBV28 and TRBJ1-4; D gene uncertain. The CDR3 has 14 amino acids. The germline V gene encodes CDR1 MDHEN and CDR2 SYDVKM. The germline V and J ends were trimmed by 1 base and 4 bases, with 7 bases remaining between them. The CDR3 nucleotides read TGTGCCAGCAGTTTATCTGGGTATAATGAAAAACTGTTTTTT. As protein: CASSLSGYNEKLFF.

The chain uses TRBV28 and TRBJ2-7; tentative D call: TRBD2 (5 bases). V lost 6 bases, J lost 3 bases, and 9 bases lay in between. CDR1 and CDR2 from the germline V gene are MDHEN and SYDVKM. The CDR3 runs to 12 residues. For the CDR3, the DNA is TGTGCCAGCAGCCTTGGACTCTACGAGCAGTACTTC. This sequence encodes CASSLGLYEQYF.

V gene TRBV28 combines with J gene TRBJ2-2; D is possibly TRBD2 (5 bases). CDR3 length: 16 amino acids. Trimming pared 3 bases from V and 0 bases from J, leaving 11 bases between. The germline CDR1 and CDR2 sequences are MDHEN and SYDVKM. In DNA, the CDR3 is TGTGCCAGCAGTTTCGGCGGGCTCGCGAACACCGGGGAGCTGTTTTTT. Protein sequence: CASSFGGLANTGELFF. Full variable domain (remainder filled in from reference TRBV28 and TRBJ2-2): DVKVTQSSRYLVKRTGEKVFLECVQDMDHENMFWYRQDPGLGLRLIYFSYDVKMKEKGDIPEGYSVSREKKERFSLILESASTNQTSMYLCASSFGGLANTGELFFGEGSRLTVL.

The rearrangement uses TRBV4-1 and TRBJ2-5, with TRBD2 matching over 9 bases. The CDR3 is 15 residues long. In germline, CDR1 is MGHRA, CDR2 YSYEKL. The ends lost 3 bases at V and 3 bases at J; junction bases unmatched: 5. Here the CDR3 DNA reads TGCGCCAGCAGCCACCTTAGCGGGGGCGAAGAGACCCAGTACTTC. Translating it yields CASSHLSGGEETQYF.

V and J are TRBV10-3 and TRBJ1-5; no firm D call. V lost 4 bases and J lost 0, with 10 bases in between. This CDR3 spans 15 amino acids. CDR1 and CDR2 (germline): ENHRY, SYGVKD. Here the CDR3 DNA reads TGTGCCATCAGTGGTGAAGGCAATAGCAATCAGCCCCAGCATTTT. Translating it yields CAISGEGNSNQPQHF.

V and J are TRBV5-1 and TRBJ2-2, with 7 nucleotides matching TRBD1. Germline V CDR1 and CDR2: SGHRS, YFSETQ. This CDR3 has 15 residues. Trimming at V came to 4 bases and at J to 3 bases, leaving 6 bases not matched to a gene. The CDR3 loop is CASSQRGQYTGELFF. The CDR3 nucleotides are TGCGCCAGCAGCCAGAGGGGACAGTACACCGGGGAGCTGTTTTTT.

The chain recombines TRBV7-2 with TRBJ2-3; a weak D match, TRBD1 (6 bases). Germline CDR1 and CDR2: SGHTA and FQGNSA. The CDR3 sequence is 12 residues long. V was pared by 2 bases and J by 7 bases, with 7 bases between. Here the CDR3 DNA reads TGTGCCAGCAGCTTAACAGGGTATACGCAGTATTTT. Translation: CASSLTGYTQYF.